The clone carrying this TCR beta chain was seen more than once but under ten times. Its antigen is still unknown. The data were taken from a study of T-cell memory formation after mild COVID-19. Via MiXCR, TCRdb re-called the 5' RACE reads, giving one row per CDR3 protein. The table shows about 270,000 distinct CDR3 sequences, with over 15% occurring only once. Points from the study as a whole: SARS-CoV-2 specificity was not confirmed for second-wave clones peaking on day 37.

Per the germline V gene, CDR1 is MNHEY and CDR2 is SVGAGI. Trimming shortened V by 0 bases and J by 2 bases, and 6 bases separated the two germline ends. The CDR3 covers 14 residues. V is TRBV6-5 and J is TRBJ2-3; TRBD1 might be the D (5 bases). Input material: PBMCs or a T cell subset sorted from them (not recorded which). The source of this sequence is a young man who had mild COVID-19 (a few samples of this study predate the infection). Cell type and time point are not known. The CDR3, as DNA: TGTGCCAGCAGTTACTCTGGGGCCACAGATACGCAGTATTTT. This translates into CASSYSGATDTQYF.